This entry features one T cell receptor (beta chain) sequence. Trimming pared 3 bases from V and 4 bases from J, leaving 9 bases between. This CDR3 is built from 13 residues. In germline, CDR1 is SGHNT, CDR2 YENEEA. This specimen belongs to a study of CD4+ T cells in melanoma. The assay was immunoSEQ multiplex PCR, and TCRdb's table has in-frame clones only and misses some. The sample has 15,000 to 20,000 clones; 81% are singletons. The sequence derives from a human donor with melanoma. The rearrangement uses TRBV11-3 and TRBJ2-5; D ambiguous. What was sequenced was cells from a culture (not recorded whether cultured in vitro). As DNA, the CDR3 is TGTGCCAGCAGCTTCATGTTCGGAGAGACCCAGTACTTC. Translated, it gives CASSFMFGETQYF.